This paragraph covers one T cell receptor (beta chain) sequence. Antigen: not known. This sample was taken from a study of PD-1 blockade in classical Hodgkin lymphoma. Brentuximab vedotin exposure varied, and every patient relapsed after autologous stem cell transplantation. Best responses included complete response and partial response; otherwise, the best response was progressive disease. Here immunoSEQ multiplex PCR was the method, and the copy in TCRdb shows in-frame clones only, minus some. Of about 15,000 clones listed, approximately 60% are singletons. Study-level results: Nivolumab starters within 1 year of ASCT were excluded.

The sample consisted of peripheral blood mononuclear cells (PBMCs), taken at baseline. The TCR originated in a human donor with classical Hodgkin lymphoma.

In DNA, the CDR3 is TGCAGCGTTGTAGGTTCTACAGGGGAGTGGGGCACCGGGGAGCTGTTTTTT. It translates to CSVVGSTGEWGTGELFF. V is TRBV29-1 and J is TRBJ2-2, with 7 bases that match TRBD1. From germline, CDR1 is SQVTM and CDR2 ANQGSEA. The V gene end was trimmed by 4 bases and the J gene end by 4 bases; junction bases not matched to a gene: 15. The CDR3 runs 17 residues.